These 30 T cell receptor beta chains came from one sample sequenced in a study of post-analysis software for immune sequencing data. No antigens are known for them. Included in the TCR beta cDNA libraries were unique molecular identifiers. In TCRdb, the PCR reads were re-called with MiXCR into one record per CDR3 protein. The sample holds under 900,000 distinct CDR3 sequences, roughly 50% seen once. Regarding the study as a whole: Among a few TRBV segments more frequent in patients than controls were TRBV5-6, TRBV5-1 and TRBV20-1.

Sequencing used blood. Receptors originate from a girl aged 5 to 17 with multiple sclerosis.

About this clonotype itself: The junction departs from germline at one end; a sequencing error may be responsible. CDR3 coding DNA: TGTGCCAGCTCACCAGGGTACGGGGCCAACGCCCTGACTTTC. Protein: CASSPGYGANALTF. J is TRBJ2-6 and V is TRBV18, with D perhaps being TRBD1 or TRBD2 (5 bases each). The germline V gene encodes CDR1 KGHSH and CDR2 LQKENI. The CDR3 runs 14 residues. The variable domain in full, with the rest retrieved from reference TRBV18 and TRBJ2-6, is NAGVMQNPRHLVRRRGQEARLRCSPMKGHSHVYWYRQLPEEGLKFMVYLQKENIIDESGMPKERFSAEFPKEGPSILRIQQVVRGDSAAYFCASSPGYGANALTFGAGSRLTVL.

Points on this clonotype: One end of the junction does not line up with germline, which may come from a read error. The chain links TRBV5-1 to TRBJ2-6; tentative D call: TRBD1 (5 bases). The germline CDR1 and CDR2 sequences are SGHRS and YFSETQ. The CDR3 totals 14 residues. As DNA, the CDR3 is TGCGCCAGCAGCGGAGTCTCTGGGGCCAACGTCCGGACTTTC. This sequence encodes CASSGVSGANVRTF.

This clonotype appeared a single time. The chain uses TRBV5-1 and TRBJ2-3, with 7 bases matching TRBD2. Looked up from germline, CDR1 is SGHRS and CDR2 is YFSETQ. CDR3 size: 16 residues. V shed 5 bases and J 2 bases; nucleotides not matched to a gene: 11. This chain's CDR3 is CASSSQTGLITDTQYF. The CDR3 DNA is TGCGCCAGCAGTAGCCAGACGGGACTAATCACAGATACGCAGTATTTT.

The chain has TRBV20-1 and TRBJ2-7; TRBD2 aligns across 7 bases. In germline, CDR1 is DFQATT, CDR2 SNEGSKA (reference sequence). V dropped 5 bases and J dropped 2; count of bases not matched to a gene: 6. This CDR3 region has 13 residues. The CDR3 reads CSAYSGEPYEQYF. CDR3 sequence (DNA): TGCAGTGCTTACAGCGGGGAACCCTACGAGCAGTACTTC.

The chain is built from TRBV11-3 and TRBJ2-1; 13 bases line up with TRBD2. The trim removed 1 base at V and 7 bases at J, leaving 10 bases unmatched. The CDR3 is made up of 18 amino acids. Germline V gives CDR1 SGHNT, CDR2 YENEEA. CDR3 nucleotides: TGTGCCAGCAGCTTAGGGGGGGGACTAGCGGGAATACGTAATGAGCAGTTCTTC. Its protein is CASSLGGGLAGIRNEQFF.

The V call is TRBV10-3, the J call TRBJ1-2; 12 nucleotides agree with TRBD1. There are 13 residues in the CDR3. V trimming: 5 bases; J trimming: 8 bases; junction bases outside the gene matches: 3. CDR1 is ENHRY and CDR2 is SYGVKD in the germline V gene. As DNA, the CDR3 is TGTGCCATCAGTACCGGGACAGGGGGCGGCTACACCTTC. Translating it yields CAISTGTGGGYTF.

This clonotype was seen only a few times. The J gene is TRBJ1-2, the V gene TRBV10-2; 7 bases are shared with TRBD1. This CDR3 spans 15 amino acids. The V segment lost 7 bases and the J segment 4 bases; nucleotides outside the gene matches: 12. Germline-derived CDR1 and CDR2 are WSHSY and SAAADI. The CDR3 coding sequence is TGCGCCAGCACCGACCGACAGGGCACAAGCTATGGCTACACCTTC. Translating gives CASTDRQGTSYGYTF.

This clonotype was seen a few times. The chain links TRBV27 to TRBJ1-2, with unresolved D. Looked up from germline, CDR1 is MNHEY and CDR2 is SMNVEV (reference sequence). V was cut by 0 bases and J by 8 bases, with 13 bases left in between. The CDR3 is 14 residues long. The CDR3 sequence is CASSLSAGLVGYTF. CDR3 DNA sequence: TGTGCCAGCAGTTTATCGGCCGGGTTGGTCGGCTACACCTTC.

The V call is TRBV7-2, the J call TRBJ2-3; 7 bases agree with TRBD2. The CDR3 consists of 15 residues. The germline V gene encodes CDR1 SGHTA and CDR2 FQGNSA. The V gene end was trimmed by 1 base and the J gene end by 3 bases; junction bases not matched to a gene: 4. CDR3 region: CASSLVVGGTDTQYF. In DNA, the CDR3 is TGTGCCAGCAGCTTAGTGGTCGGGGGGACAGATACGCAGTATTTT.

The rearrangement uses TRBV3-1 and TRBJ2-7, with 10 bases fitting TRBD1. The J segment lost 1 base and the V segment lost 7 bases, leaving 4 bases of the junction unmatched. The length of the CDR3 is 14 residues. Germline lookup yields CDR1 LGHDT and CDR2 YNNKEL (reference sequence). Here the CDR3 DNA reads TGTGCCAGCACCAGACAGGGGGCTTCCTACGAGCAGTACTTC. The encoded protein is CASTRQGASYEQYF.

This clonotype was observed a few times. J is TRBJ2-5 and V is TRBV21-1; the tabulated D call, TRBD1, remains unverified against the DNA. TRBV21-1 is classified as a pseudogene. This CDR3 region has 14 residues. The CDR3 protein is CASSITTVQETQYF. The CDR3 bases are TGTGCCAGCAGCATAACGACAGTCCAAGAGACCCAGTACTTC.

This clonotype was recorded once. J is TRBJ2-1 and V is TRBV20-1, with 7 bases aligning to TRBD1. CDR1 and CDR2 from the germline V gene are DFQATT and SNEGSKA (reference sequence). The CDR3 spans 18 residues. V was clipped by 7 bases and J by 8 bases; unmatched bases: 26. In DNA form, the CDR3 reads TGCAGTGGGGGTCCCCCTGGGAGACAGGGCCATATAGGCGATGAGCAGTTCTTC. Protein: CSGGPPGRQGHIGDEQFF.

This clonotype was seen repeatedly, ten times or more. This chain connects TRBV7-2 to TRBJ1-5; TRBD1 might be the D (6 bases). V lost 5 bases, J lost 3 bases, and 17 bases lay in between. Germline V gene sequence: CDR1 SGHTA, CDR2 FQGNSA. This CDR3 is built from 16 residues. Here the CDR3 DNA reads TGTGCCAGCAGCCAGAACTCGGGGGGGCCCAATCAGCCCCAGCATTTT. This codes for CASSQNSGGPNQPQHF.

This clonotype was detected a few times. V is TRBV4-1 and J is TRBJ1-5, with D possibly TRBD1 on 5 matching bases. Germline V gene lookup returns CDR1 MGHRA and CDR2 YSYEKL. The V end lost 2 bases, the J end lost 3 bases, and 14 bases lay between the germline ends. The CDR3 totals 16 residues. CDR3 region: CASSQLDRNFNQPQHF. The CDR3 nucleotides are TGCGCCAGCAGCCAACTAGACAGAAACTTCAATCAGCCCCAGCATTTT.

This clonotype was picked up a small number of times. The chain is built from TRBV29-1 and TRBJ2-1, with 9 bases fitting TRBD2. This CDR3 has 14 amino acids. V lost 3 bases, J lost 8 bases, and 8 bases stayed unmatched. Germline V lookup: CDR1 SQVTM, CDR2 ANQGSEA. The CDR3, as DNA: TGCAGCGTTGATGAGTTAGCGGGGGCCCATGAGCAGTTCTTC. Residues: CSVDELAGAHEQFF.

The chain links TRBV19 to TRBJ2-5, with D tentatively TRBD1 (5 bases). TRBJ2-7 explains the end of the DNA better; the J call may be wrong. The CDR3 sequence is 15 residues long. Germline CDR1 LNHDA, CDR2 SQIVND (reference sequence). The CDR3 loop reads CASSIHRSSSYEQYF. In DNA form, the CDR3 reads TGTGCCAGTAGTATTCACAGGTCGAGCTCCTACGAGCAGTACTTC.

The rearrangement uses TRBV7-2 and TRBJ1-1, with 9 nucleotides matching TRBD1. The ends lost 5 bases at V and 1 base at J; junction bases unmatched: 8. This CDR3 comprises 16 residues. CDR1 is SGHTA, CDR2 FQGNSA, per germline. CDR3 sequence (DNA): TGTGCCAGCAGCCCGAGGACAGGGGTGACGAACACTGAAGCTTTCTTT. It encodes CASSPRTGVTNTEAFF.

This clonotype was seen many times. The V call is TRBV6-5, the J call TRBJ1-2; TRBD1 is a possible D gene (5 bases). CDR1 and CDR2 (germline): MNHEY, SVGAGI. With 5 bases removed from V and 4 bases from J, the gap between germline ends came to 8 bases. CDR3 length: 12 residues. CDR3 protein: CASSPQGYGYTF. The DNA of the CDR3 is TGTGCCAGCAGTCCGCAGGGCTATGGCTACACCTTC.

This clonotype was seen only a few times. V is TRBV20-1 and J is TRBJ2-7; D is perhaps TRBD2 (6 bases). The V end was cut by 3 bases, the J end by 0 bases, with 18 bases between. Germline V gene data show CDR1 as DFQATT and CDR2 as SNEGSKA (reference sequence). This CDR3 comprises 16 residues. The CDR3 DNA reads TGCAGTGCTAGCCACTGGGGGGTCTCGAGCTCCTACGAGCAGTACTTC. As protein: CSASHWGVSSSYEQYF.

The gene calls are TRBV3-1 and TRBJ2-5; the D is unclear. The CDR3 extends over 14 amino acids. The V end lost 3 bases, the J end lost 1 base, and 9 bases lay between the germline ends. Germline values: CDR1 LGHDT, CDR2 YNNKEL (reference sequence). The CDR3 DNA is TGTGCCAGCAGCCATAGTAACGGCCAAGAGACCCAGTACTTC. Amino acids: CASSHSNGQETQYF.

This clonotype was counted between two and nine times. The rearrangement uses TRBV5-1 and TRBJ2-1, with D perhaps matching TRBD2 (5 bases). This CDR3 contains 12 residues. Germline CDR1 is SGHRS and CDR2 is YFSETQ. Trimming pared 4 bases from V and 6 bases from J, leaving 8 bases between. CDR3 coding DNA: TGCGCCAGCAGCGAGGGAAGCAATGAGCAGTTCTTC. This gives the protein CASSEGSNEQFF.

A few counts support this clonotype. The chain joins TRBV5-5 to TRBJ2-3; D is undetermined. V shed 2 bases and J shed 5 bases, with 6 bases lying between them. CDR1 SGHKS and CDR2 YYEKEE come from the germline V gene (reference sequence). CDR3 size: 12 residues. The CDR3 nucleotides read TGTGCCAGCAGCTTTGCAGGAGATACGCAGTATTTT. Translation: CASSFAGDTQYF. Full variable domain (rest looked up from reference TRBV5-5 and TRBJ2-3): DAGVTQSPTHLIKTRGQQVTLRCSPISGHKSVSWYQQVLGQGPQFIFQYYEKEERGRGNFPDRFSARQFPNYSSELNVNALLLGDSALYLCASSFAGDTQYFGPGTRLTVL.

This clonotype came up a few times. V usage is TRBV7-8 and J usage is TRBJ2-5, with no clear D. The CDR3 consists of 16 residues. V lost 1 base, J lost 2 bases, and 14 bases lay in between. CDR1 SGHVS and CDR2 FQNEAQ come from the germline V gene. The CDR3 region is CASSLVGIAEQETQYF. For the CDR3, the DNA is TGTGCCAGCAGCTTAGTAGGGATTGCGGAGCAAGAGACCCAGTACTTC. Variable domain in full (rest from reference TRBV7-8 and TRBJ2-5): GAGVSQSPRYKVAKRGQDVALRCDPISGHVSLFWYQQALGQGPEFLTYFQNEAQLDKSGLPSDRFFAERPEGSVSTLKIQRTQQEDSAVYLCASSLVGIAEQETQYFGPGTRLLVL.

This clonotype was counted between two and nine times. The J gene is TRBJ1-2, the V gene TRBV5-1; 11 positions agree with TRBD1. Germline CDR1 SGHRS, CDR2 YFSETQ. This CDR3 comprises 14 residues. The ends lost 4 bases at V and 6 bases at J; junction bases unmatched: 5. CDR3 DNA sequence: TGCGCCAGCAGCCGCACGGGACAGGGGGATGGCTACACCTTC. Its protein product is CASSRTGQGDGYTF.

The V call is TRBV2, the J call TRBJ2-7, with D perhaps matching TRBD2 (5 bases). The germline V and J ends were trimmed by 7 bases and 2 bases, with 12 bases remaining between them. The CDR3 extends over 13 amino acids. Germline lookup yields CDR1 SNHLY and CDR2 FYNNEI. CDR3 in amino acids: CASNSGMAYEQYF. In DNA, the CDR3 is TGTGCCAGCAATTCCGGGATGGCCTACGAGCAGTACTTC.

This clonotype was detected a few times. Here the CDR3 DNA reads TGCGCCAGCAGCTTGTTAATTTCAGGGCAATACTCGGAGCAGTACTTC. It yields the protein CASSLLISGQYSEQYF. This rearrangement joins TRBV5-1 to TRBJ2-5; possibly TRBD1 for D (5 bases). Trimming removed 1 base at V and 11 bases at J, with 24 bases between. The CDR3 loop spans 16 amino acids. Germline V gives CDR1 SGHRS, CDR2 YFSETQ.

This clonotype was seen a few times. This chain links TRBV3-1 with TRBJ1-2; D is perhaps TRBD1 (6 bases). This CDR3 has 15 residues. From germline, CDR1 is LGHDT and CDR2 YNNKEL (reference sequence). Deletions cut 4 bases from V and 8 bases from J, with 20 bases between. This CDR3 reads CASSLTSGTLGGYTF. DNA for the CDR3: TGTGCCAGCAGCCTCACGTCCGGGACACTGGGAGGCTACACCTTC.

The gene calls are TRBV27 and TRBJ2-1; TRBD2 is a possible D gene (6 bases). The CDR3 sequence is 16 residues long. CDR1 and CDR2 from the germline V gene are MNHEY and SMNVEV (reference sequence). Trimming removed 5 bases at V and 2 bases at J, with 16 bases between. CDR3 sequence reads: CASSPPREITYNEQFF. The CDR3 region has the DNA TGTGCCAGCAGTCCCCCTCGGGAGATCACCTACAATGAGCAGTTCTTC.

The chain employs TRBV9 and TRBJ2-5; D may be TRBD2 (6 bases). Germline CDR1 is SGDLS and CDR2 is YYNGEE. The CDR3 covers 15 residues. V lost 1 base, J lost 5 bases, and 15 bases lay in between. CDR3 sequence reads: CASSVSGGEEETQYF. CDR3 DNA sequence: TGTGCCAGCAGCGTATCCGGAGGGGAGGAGGAGACCCAGTACTTC.

The gene calls are TRBV6-5 and TRBJ2-5; the D call may be TRBD1 or TRBD2 (5 bases each). Trimming cost V 5 bases and J 5 bases, with 15 bases left between them. The CDR3 totals 14 residues. CDR1 is MNHEY and CDR2 is SVGAGI in the germline V gene. The CDR3 DNA sequence: TGTGCCAGCAGTAACGGCGCAGGGACGGAGACCCAGTACTTC. The encoded protein is CASSNGAGTETQYF.